This record looks at one T cell receptor beta chain sequence and its context. No antigen is known for it. No base qualities exist here, and no much larger clone lies one base off it. TCR beta chain repertoires were profiled by survey-level sequencing on the immunoSEQ platform. The paper's data handling went like this. Repertoire diversity was quantified as the inverse Simpson index, and CDR3 amino acid length spectratypes and V-J pairing frequencies were compared. TCR beta CDR3 sequences were matched against VDJdb to annotate clonotypes specific to SARS-CoV-2, CMV, influenza A and EBV. TCRdb took this table from immuneACCESS and kept in-frame rearrangements with V and J called. Such tables lack part of the clones; where checked against another copy, unresolved V genes explain under half of the gap, and the rest is unexplained. For V, J and clone size, that table is used; D and trimming come from the DNA. Across this sample there are 55,000 to 70,000 clones, with 93% seen only once. The top ten clones comprise roughly 4% of the sample.

Sequences LNHDA (CDR1) and SQIVND (CDR2) are obtained from the germline V gene (reference sequence). Trimming at the junction amounts to 6 bases on V and 4 bases on J, and the germline ends lie 15 bases apart. Its CDR3 holds 15 amino acids, cysteine through phenylalanine. Here the CDR3 DNA is all that survives: 45 bases in frame from base 1. For TCR beta sequencing, genomic DNA was taken from unsorted PBMCs, and those PBMCs had been isolated from peripheral blood. This sample was included in a study (dated 2022 in TCRdb). Points the paper makes about the study in general: Further investigation, including longitudinal sampling and assessment of a control group, is stated by the authors to be required.

The sequence joins TRBV19 to TRBJ1-4; a tentative D call is TRBD1 (5 bases match). The sequence came from a man aged 40-55 years with rheumatoid arthritis. The sample taken for sequencing was PBMCs. The nucleotides are TGTGCCAGTAGCCGACAGACCCCTAATAATGAAAAACTGTTTTTT. Translated, it reads CASSRQTPNNEKLFF.